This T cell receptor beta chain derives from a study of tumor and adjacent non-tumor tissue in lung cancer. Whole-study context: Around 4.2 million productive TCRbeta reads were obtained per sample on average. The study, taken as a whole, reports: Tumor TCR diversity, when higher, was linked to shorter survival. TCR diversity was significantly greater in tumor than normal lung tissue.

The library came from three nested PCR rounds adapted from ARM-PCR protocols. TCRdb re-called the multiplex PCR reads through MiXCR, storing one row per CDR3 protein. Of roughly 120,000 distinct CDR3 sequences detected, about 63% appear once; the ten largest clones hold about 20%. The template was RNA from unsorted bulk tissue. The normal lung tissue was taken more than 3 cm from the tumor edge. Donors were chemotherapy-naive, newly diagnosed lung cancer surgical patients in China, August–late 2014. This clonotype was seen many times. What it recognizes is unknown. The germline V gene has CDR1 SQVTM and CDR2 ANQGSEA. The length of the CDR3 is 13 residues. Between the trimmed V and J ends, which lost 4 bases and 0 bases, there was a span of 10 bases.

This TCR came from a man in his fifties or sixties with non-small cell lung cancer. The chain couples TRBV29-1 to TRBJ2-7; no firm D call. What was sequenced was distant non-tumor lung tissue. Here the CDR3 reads CSVARTGSYEQYF. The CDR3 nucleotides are TGCAGCGTTGCCCGGACGGGCTCCTACGAGCAGTACTTC.